The subject of this entry is one T cell receptor (beta chain). Additional DNA sequences in this sample encode the identical CDR3. There are 12 residues in the CDR3. The ends were cut back, 3 bases at V and 4 bases at J, with 4 bases in the middle. The germline V gene has CDR1 MNHNS and CDR2 SASEGT. The sample belongs to a study of blood T cell repertoires in COVID-19. Using immunoSEQ multiplex PCR, the repertoire was profiled, and TCRdb retains in-frame clones only, with some absent. The sample includes about 400,000 clones, more than 80% of them seen just once. The V and J genes are TRBV6-1 and TRBJ1-5; D uncertain. This sequence originates from a woman aged 25-40 years with active or convalescent COVID-19. Sequenced input: peripheral blood. Here the CDR3 DNA reads TGTGCCAGCAGTGACCTAAATCAGCCCCAGCATTTT. This translates into CASSDLNQPQHF.